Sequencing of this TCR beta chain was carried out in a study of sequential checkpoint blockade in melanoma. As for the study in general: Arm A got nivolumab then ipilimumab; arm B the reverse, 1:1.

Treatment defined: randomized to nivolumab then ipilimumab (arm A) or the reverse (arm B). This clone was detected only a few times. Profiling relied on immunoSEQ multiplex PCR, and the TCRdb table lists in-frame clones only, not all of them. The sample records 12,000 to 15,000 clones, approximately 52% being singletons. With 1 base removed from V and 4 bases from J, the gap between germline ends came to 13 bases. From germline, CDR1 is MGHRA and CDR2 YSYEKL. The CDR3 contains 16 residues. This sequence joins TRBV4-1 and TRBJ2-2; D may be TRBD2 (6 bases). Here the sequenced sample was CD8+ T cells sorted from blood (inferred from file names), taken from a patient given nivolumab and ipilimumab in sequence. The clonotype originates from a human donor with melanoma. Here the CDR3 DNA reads TGCGCCAGCAGCCAAGGATGGGGGGAAACCACCGGGGAGCTGTTTTTT. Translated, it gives CASSQGWGETTGELFF.